This passage covers 18 T cell receptor beta chains from one sample sequenced in a study of cytomegalovirus exposure and HLA in healthy donors. The PCR made use of 60 Vbeta and 13 Jbeta primers. Produced via immunoSEQ multiplex PCR; TCRdb's table is partial and in-frame only. The profile covers some 200,000 clones, with under 85% appearing a single time and around 3.2% taken by the ten largest. Specimen: PBMCs. The receptors stem from a female donor in good health and CMV-seronegative.

V usage is TRBV19 and J usage is TRBJ2-1; tentatively, D is TRBD2 (6 bases). V was pared by 11 bases and J by 2 bases, with 13 bases between. CDR1 and CDR2 (germline): LNHDA, SQIVND (reference sequence). This CDR3 has 13 amino acids. The CDR3 DNA reads TGTGCCTCTGGGGCGGGGACCTACAATGAGCAGTTCTTC. Translated, it gives CASGAGTYNEQFF.

This clone was picked up a small number of times. V and J are TRBV7-9 and TRBJ1-2, with 7 bases that match TRBD1. This CDR3 region has 17 residues. CDR1 and CDR2 from the germline V gene are SEHNR and FQNEAQ (reference sequence). The trim removed 3 bases at V and 4 bases at J, leaving 14 bases unmatched. CDR3 sequence (DNA): TGTGCCAGCAGCTTGGAGCCGCCGGGACAGCCCCCCTATGGCTACACCTTC. Protein: CASSLEPPGQPPYGYTF.

V gene TRBV28 combines with J gene TRBJ2-1; 11 bases map to TRBD2. V was clipped by 4 bases and J by 4 bases; unmatched bases: 6. CDR3 size: 16 residues. The germline V gene encodes CDR1 MDHEN and CDR2 SYDVKM. The CDR3 region is CASSSLAGGAYNEQFF. In DNA, the CDR3 is TGTGCCAGCAGTTCCCTAGCGGGGGGAGCTTACAATGAGCAGTTCTTC.

This chain uses TRBV7-3 with TRBJ2-4; maybe TRBD2 (6 bases). Germline CDR1 SGHTA, CDR2 FQGTGA. The CDR3 length is 13 residues. V shed 5 bases and J shed 5 bases, with 10 bases lying between them. CDR3 nucleotides: TGTGCCAGCAGCGTCGGACTACAAAACATTCAGTACTTC. This sequence encodes CASSVGLQNIQYF.

This chain uses TRBV9 with TRBJ2-1; TRBD1 aligns across 8 bases. After removal of 5 bases from V and 8 bases from J, the junction contained 12 bases not matched to a gene. The CDR3 loop spans 15 amino acids. The germline V gene has CDR1 SGDLS and CDR2 YYNGEE. In nucleotides, the CDR3 is TGTGCCAGCAGTGCTGGGGGGACAGGCCTTCATGAGCAGTTCTTC. It specifies CASSAGGTGLHEQFF.

The V and J genes are TRBV4-1 and TRBJ1-4; no reliable D call. In germline, CDR1 is MGHRA, CDR2 YSYEKL. This CDR3 has 16 residues. Trimming left V 0 bases short and J 10 bases short, with 18 bases between. Here the CDR3 DNA reads TGCGCCAGCAGCCAAGATATACAGACAACACCTTTAAAACTGTTTTTT. Its protein product is CASSQDIQTTPLKLFF.

CDR3 sequence (DNA): TGTGCCAGCAGCCCCGGCGGGGAGGCCGGGGAGCTGTTTTTT. Residues: CASSPGGEAGELFF. V gene TRBV5-6 combines with J gene TRBJ2-2, with D possibly matching TRBD2 (6 bases). In germline, CDR1 is SGHDT, CDR2 YYEEEE. V lost 4 bases and J lost 6, with 13 bases in between. The CDR3 length is 14 residues. The whole variable domain, remainder taken from reference TRBV5-6 and TRBJ2-2, is DAGVTQSPTHLIKTRGQQVTLRCSPKSGHDTVSWYQQALGQGPQFIFQYYEEEERQRGNFPDRFSGHQFPNYSSELNVNALLLGDSALYLCASSPGGEAGELFFGEGSRLTVL.

The rearrangement links TRBV5-1 to TRBJ2-1; unclear D gene. This CDR3 has 16 amino acids. CDR1 SGHRS and CDR2 YFSETQ come from the germline V gene. Trimming left V 3 bases short and J 0 bases short, with 13 bases between. CDR3 region: CASSSGPGSSYNEQFF. DNA for the CDR3: TGCGCCAGCAGCTCTGGTCCTGGCAGCTCCTACAATGAGCAGTTCTTC.

The chain couples TRBV5-6 to TRBJ1-2; TRBD1 is a possible D gene (6 bases). Trimming left V 0 bases short and J 0 bases short, with 12 bases between. Looked up from germline, CDR1 is SGHDT and CDR2 is YYEEEE. This CDR3 contains 16 residues. The CDR3 region is CASSLAGGQANYGYTF. CDR3 in DNA: TGTGCCAGCAGCTTGGCGGGGGGCCAAGCTAACTATGGCTACACCTTC. Full variable domain (outside the CDR3, taken from reference TRBV5-6 and TRBJ1-2): DAGVTQSPTHLIKTRGQQVTLRCSPKSGHDTVSWYQQALGQGPQFIFQYYEEEERQRGNFPDRFSGHQFPNYSSELNVNALLLGDSALYLCASSLAGGQANYGYTFGSGTRLTVV.

This rearrangement joins TRBV19 to TRBJ1-1, with TRBD1 matching over 7 bases. With 1 base clipped from V and 0 bases from J, the junction kept 11 bases outside the gene matches. This CDR3 is built from 18 residues. Germline CDR1 LNHDA, CDR2 SQIVND (reference sequence). The CDR3 protein is CASSIGPPRGQLNTEAFF. CDR3 coding DNA: TGTGCCAGTAGTATAGGACCCCCAAGGGGGCAGTTGAACACTGAAGCTTTCTTT. Looking up the rest from reference TRBV19 and TRBJ1-1 gives the full variable domain: DGGITQSPKYLFRKEGQNVTLSCEQNLNHDAMYWYRQDPGQGLRLIYYSQIVNDFQKGDIAEGYSVSREKKESFPLTVTSAQKNPTAFYLCASSIGPPRGQLNTEAFFGQGTRLTVV.

This clone was seen a few times. CDR3 region: CASTKRGATNEKLFF. CDR3 in DNA: TGTGCCAGCACCAAGCGGGGGGCAACTAATGAAAAACTGTTTTTT. V gene TRBV2 combines with J gene TRBJ1-4, with D possibly matching TRBD1 (5 bases). The CDR3 totals 15 residues. Trimming cost V 7 bases and J 0 bases, with 12 bases left between them. Per the germline V gene, CDR1 is SNHLY and CDR2 is FYNNEI.

This chain connects TRBV15 to TRBJ2-5; the D gene is possibly TRBD2 (6 bases). The CDR3 has 15 amino acids. V gave up 0 bases and J gave up 6 bases, with 14 bases separating them. The germline CDR1 and CDR2 sequences are LNHNV and YYDKDF (reference sequence). The CDR3 nucleotides are TGTGCCACCAGCAGAGATCGGGCTAGCGCGCAGACCCAGTACTTC. It is translated as CATSRDRASAQTQYF.

Comments on this clone: Other DNA sequences of this sample code for an identical CDR3. V gene TRBV7-9 combines with J gene TRBJ2-2, with D possibly being TRBD2 (5 bases). Germline V CDR1 and CDR2: SEHNR, FQNEAQ (reference sequence). The CDR3 has 14 amino acids. V gave up 0 bases and J gave up 5 bases, with 7 bases separating them. CDR3 amino acids: CASSLAGGTGELFF. The CDR3 DNA sequence: TGTGCCAGCAGCTTAGCGGGCGGGACCGGGGAGCTGTTTTTT.

This chain joins TRBV7-3 and TRBJ2-1, with D possibly TRBD2 on 5 matching bases. This CDR3 region has 14 residues. CDR1 and CDR2 from the germline V gene are SGHTA and FQGTGA. Trimming shortened V by 1 base and J by 9 bases, and 13 bases separated the two germline ends. In nucleotides, the CDR3 is TGTGCCAGCAGCTTAATTTCTCAGCGGACTGAGCAGTTCTTC. Its protein product is CASSLISQRTEQFF.

The rearrangement joins TRBV7-9 to TRBJ2-5, with 7 bases that match TRBD1. Germline CDR1 and CDR2: SEHNR and FQNEAQ (reference sequence). The J segment lost 5 bases and the V segment lost 5 bases, leaving 5 bases of the junction unmatched. The CDR3 runs to 13 residues. CDR3 DNA sequence: TGTGCCAGCAGCGACAGGGTACCGGAGACCCAGTACTTC. Translation: CASSDRVPETQYF.

This clone was counted a single time. The chain is built from TRBV5-6 and TRBJ1-1, with D unresolved. The ends were cut back, 1 base at V and 3 bases at J, with 7 bases in the middle. Germline V gene data show CDR1 as SGHDT and CDR2 as YYEEEE. The CDR3 is made up of 13 amino acids. The DNA of the CDR3 is TGTGCCAGCAGCTTGCGGGAGTACACTGAAGCTTTCTTT. This codes for CASSLREYTEAFF.

The V and J genes are TRBV5-5 and TRBJ2-7; D is perhaps TRBD1 (5 bases). Trimming took off 4 bases at V and 3 bases at J, with 14 bases between the two ends. The CDR3 covers 14 residues. Germline CDR1 and CDR2: SGHKS and YYEKEE (reference sequence). CDR3 loop: CASSPWGGNYEQYF. In DNA form, the CDR3 reads TGTGCCAGCAGCCCCTGGGGCGGAAACTACGAGCAGTACTTC.

This clone showed up just a few times. CDR3 region: CASRLDRGSTDTQYF. The CDR3, as DNA: TGTGCCAGCAGACTGGACAGGGGTTCCACAGATACGCAGTATTTT. The chain joins TRBV2 to TRBJ2-3, with 9 bases aligning to TRBD1. CDR1 is SNHLY and CDR2 is FYNNEI in the germline V gene. The ends lost 6 bases at V and 2 bases at J; junction bases unmatched: 6. This CDR3 has 15 amino acids.